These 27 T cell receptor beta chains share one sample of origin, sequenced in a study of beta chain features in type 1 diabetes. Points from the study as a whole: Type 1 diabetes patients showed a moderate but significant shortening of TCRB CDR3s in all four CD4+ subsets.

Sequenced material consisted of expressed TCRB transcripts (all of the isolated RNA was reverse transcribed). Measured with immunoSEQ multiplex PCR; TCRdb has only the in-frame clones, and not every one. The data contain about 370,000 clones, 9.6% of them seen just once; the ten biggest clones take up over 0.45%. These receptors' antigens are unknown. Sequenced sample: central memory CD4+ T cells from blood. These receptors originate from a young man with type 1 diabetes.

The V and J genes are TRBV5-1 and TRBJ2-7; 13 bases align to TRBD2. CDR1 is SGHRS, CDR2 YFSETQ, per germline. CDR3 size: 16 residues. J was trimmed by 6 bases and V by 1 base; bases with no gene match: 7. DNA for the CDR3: TGCGCCAGCAGCTTGAGGACTAGCGGGAGAAACGGCGAGCAGTACTTC. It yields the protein CASSLRTSGRNGEQYF.

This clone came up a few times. The CDR3: CAWTGRVSTDTQYF. The CDR3 DNA follows: TGTGCCTGGACAGGGCGAGTTAGCACAGATACGCAGTATTTT. This chain connects TRBV30 to TRBJ2-3; D perhaps matches TRBD1 (5 bases). CDR3 length: 14 amino acids. With 4 bases removed from V and 0 bases from J, the gap between germline ends came to 11 bases. Per germline, CDR1 GTSNPN and CDR2 SVGIG (reference sequence).

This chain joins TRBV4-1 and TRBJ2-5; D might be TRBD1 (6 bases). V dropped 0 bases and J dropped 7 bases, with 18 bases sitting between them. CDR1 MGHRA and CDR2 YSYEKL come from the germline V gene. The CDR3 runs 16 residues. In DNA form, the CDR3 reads TGCGCCAGCAGCCAAGACCCGGGGCAGGGGAGTGTGACCCAGTACTTC. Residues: CASSQDPGQGSVTQYF.

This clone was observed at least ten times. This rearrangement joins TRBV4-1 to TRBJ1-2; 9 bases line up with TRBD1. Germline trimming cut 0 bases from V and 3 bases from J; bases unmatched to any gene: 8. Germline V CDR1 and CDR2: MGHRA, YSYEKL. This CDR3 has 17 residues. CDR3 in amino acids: CASSQDRSQGAYYGYTF. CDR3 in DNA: TGCGCCAGCAGCCAAGATAGATCACAGGGGGCGTACTATGGCTACACCTTC.

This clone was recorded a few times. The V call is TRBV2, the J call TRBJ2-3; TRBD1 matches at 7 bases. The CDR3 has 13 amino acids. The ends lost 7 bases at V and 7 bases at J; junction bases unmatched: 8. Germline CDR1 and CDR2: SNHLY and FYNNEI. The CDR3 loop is CASTGQAQNTQYF. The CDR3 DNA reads TGTGCCAGCACCGGACAGGCCCAGAATACGCAGTATTTT.

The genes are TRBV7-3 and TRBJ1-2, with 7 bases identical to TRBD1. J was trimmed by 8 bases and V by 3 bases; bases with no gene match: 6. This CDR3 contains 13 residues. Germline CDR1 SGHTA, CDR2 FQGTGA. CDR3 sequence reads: CASSFSGTEGYTF. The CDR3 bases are TGTGCCAGCAGCTTCTCCGGGACAGAAGGCTACACCTTC.

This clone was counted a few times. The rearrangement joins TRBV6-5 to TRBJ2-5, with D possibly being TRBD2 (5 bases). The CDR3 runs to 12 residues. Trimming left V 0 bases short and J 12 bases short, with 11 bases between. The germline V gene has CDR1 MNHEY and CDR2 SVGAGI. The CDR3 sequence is CASSYSGVMEYF. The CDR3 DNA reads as TGTGCCAGCAGTTACTCCGGGGTTATGGAGTACTTC.

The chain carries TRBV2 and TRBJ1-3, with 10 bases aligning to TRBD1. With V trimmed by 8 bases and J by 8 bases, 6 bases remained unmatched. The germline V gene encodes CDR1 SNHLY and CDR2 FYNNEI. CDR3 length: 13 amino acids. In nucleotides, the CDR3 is TGTGCCAGCCTTGAGGACAGGGGGGACACCATATATTTT. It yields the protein CASLEDRGDTIYF.

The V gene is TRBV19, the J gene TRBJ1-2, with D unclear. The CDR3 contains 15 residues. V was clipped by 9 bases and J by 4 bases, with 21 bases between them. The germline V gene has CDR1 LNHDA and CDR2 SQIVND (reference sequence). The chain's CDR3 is CASSRSDRGTYGYTF. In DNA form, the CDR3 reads TGTGCCAGCTCTAGATCCGATCGAGGCACCTATGGCTACACCTTC.

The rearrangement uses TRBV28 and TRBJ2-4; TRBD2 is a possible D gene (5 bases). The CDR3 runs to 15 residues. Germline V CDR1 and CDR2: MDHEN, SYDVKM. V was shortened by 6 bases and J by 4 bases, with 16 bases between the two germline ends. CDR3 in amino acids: CASRLPGGEKNIQYF. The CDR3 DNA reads TGTGCCAGCAGGCTGCCTGGTGGGGAGAAAAACATTCAGTACTTC.

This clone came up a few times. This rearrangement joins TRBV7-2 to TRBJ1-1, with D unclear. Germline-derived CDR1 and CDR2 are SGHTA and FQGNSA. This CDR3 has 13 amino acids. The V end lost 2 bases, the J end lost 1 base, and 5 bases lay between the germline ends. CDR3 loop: CASSLSWNTEAFF. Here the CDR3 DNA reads TGTGCCAGCAGCTTAAGCTGGAACACTGAAGCTTTCTTT.

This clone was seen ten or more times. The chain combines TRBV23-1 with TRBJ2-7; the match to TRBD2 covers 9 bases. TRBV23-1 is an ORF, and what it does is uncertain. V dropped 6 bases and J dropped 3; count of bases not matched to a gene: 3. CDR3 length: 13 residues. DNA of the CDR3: TGCGCCAGCAGGACTAGCGGATACTACGAGCAGTACTTC. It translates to CASRTSGYYEQYF.

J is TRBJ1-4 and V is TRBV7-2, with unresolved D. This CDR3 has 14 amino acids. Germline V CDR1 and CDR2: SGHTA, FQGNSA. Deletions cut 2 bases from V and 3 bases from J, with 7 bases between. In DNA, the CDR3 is TGTGCCAGCAGCTTAAAGGGATCTAATGAAAAACTGTTTTTT. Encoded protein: CASSLKGSNEKLFF.

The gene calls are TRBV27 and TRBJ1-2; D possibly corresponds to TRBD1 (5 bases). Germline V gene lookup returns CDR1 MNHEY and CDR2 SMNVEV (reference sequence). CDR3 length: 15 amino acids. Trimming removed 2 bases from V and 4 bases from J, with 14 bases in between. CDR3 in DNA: TGTGCCAGCAGTTTAAGCCCGGGGCGCGGCTATGGCTACACCTTC. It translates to CASSLSPGRGYGYTF.

The CDR3 reads CASSLVGLWGGEGNEQFF. CDR3 DNA sequence: TGTGCCAGCAGCTTGGTAGGCTTATGGGGGGGCGAAGGAAATGAGCAGTTCTTC. The rearrangement links TRBV5-6 to TRBJ2-1; TRBD2 is a possible D gene (7 bases). The V and J ends lost 0 bases and 7 bases respectively, with 23 bases between them. Germline assignment: CDR1 SGHDT and CDR2 YYEEEE. The CDR3 spans 18 residues.

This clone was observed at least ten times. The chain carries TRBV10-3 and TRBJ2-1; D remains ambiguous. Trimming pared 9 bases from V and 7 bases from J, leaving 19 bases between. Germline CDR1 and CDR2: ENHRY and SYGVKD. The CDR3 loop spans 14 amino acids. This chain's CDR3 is CAIKGVTLGNEQFF. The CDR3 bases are TGTGCCATAAAGGGCGTAACTTTGGGGAATGAGCAGTTCTTC.

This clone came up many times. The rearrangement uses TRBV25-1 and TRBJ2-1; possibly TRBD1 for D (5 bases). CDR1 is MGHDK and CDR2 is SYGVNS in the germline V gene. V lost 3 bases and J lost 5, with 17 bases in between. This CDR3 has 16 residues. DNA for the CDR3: TGTGCCAGCAGTGACTACAGGAATACTCTTAACAATGAGCAGTTCTTC. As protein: CASSDYRNTLNNEQFF.

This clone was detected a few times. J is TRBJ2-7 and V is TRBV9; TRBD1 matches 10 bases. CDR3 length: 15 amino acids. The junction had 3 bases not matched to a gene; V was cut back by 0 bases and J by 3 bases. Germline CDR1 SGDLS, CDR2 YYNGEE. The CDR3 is CASSVGGQGFYEQYF. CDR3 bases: TGTGCCAGCAGCGTAGGGGGACAGGGGTTCTACGAGCAGTACTTC.

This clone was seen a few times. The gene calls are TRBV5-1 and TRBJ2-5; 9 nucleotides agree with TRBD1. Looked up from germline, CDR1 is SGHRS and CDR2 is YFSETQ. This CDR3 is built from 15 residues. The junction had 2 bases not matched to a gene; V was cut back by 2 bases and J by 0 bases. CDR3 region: CASSFGTGNQETQYF. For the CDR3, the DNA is TGCGCCAGCAGCTTCGGGACAGGGAACCAAGAGACCCAGTACTTC.

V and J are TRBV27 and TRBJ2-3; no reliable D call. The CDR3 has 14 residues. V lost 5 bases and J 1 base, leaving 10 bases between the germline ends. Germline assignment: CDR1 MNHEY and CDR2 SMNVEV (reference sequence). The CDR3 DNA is TGTGCCAGCAGTCCCCGGACCCGCACAGATACGCAGTATTTT. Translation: CASSPRTRTDTQYF.

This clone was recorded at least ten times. CDR3 sequence reads: CASHHGGEAYEQYF. The CDR3 bases are TGTGCCAGCCATCATGGGGGAGAGGCCTACGAGCAGTACTTC. The chain joins TRBV28 to TRBJ2-7, with D perhaps matching TRBD1 or TRBD2 (5 bases each). CDR1 and CDR2 (germline): MDHEN, SYDVKM. CDR3 length: 14 residues. Trimming took off 8 bases at V and 2 bases at J, with 16 bases between the two ends.

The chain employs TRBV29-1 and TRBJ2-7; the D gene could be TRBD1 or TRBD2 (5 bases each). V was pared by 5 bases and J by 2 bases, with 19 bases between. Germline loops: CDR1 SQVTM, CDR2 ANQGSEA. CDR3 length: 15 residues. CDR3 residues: CSVSQSERGAYEQYF. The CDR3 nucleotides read TGCAGCGTTTCCCAGTCCGAGAGGGGAGCCTACGAGCAGTACTTC.

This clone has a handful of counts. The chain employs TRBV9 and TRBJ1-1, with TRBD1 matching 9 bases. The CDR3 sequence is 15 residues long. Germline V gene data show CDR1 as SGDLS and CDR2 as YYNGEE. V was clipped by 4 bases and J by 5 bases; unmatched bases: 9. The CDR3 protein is CASSLIQGASTEAFF. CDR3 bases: TGTGCCAGCAGCTTAATACAGGGGGCGAGTACTGAAGCTTTCTTT.

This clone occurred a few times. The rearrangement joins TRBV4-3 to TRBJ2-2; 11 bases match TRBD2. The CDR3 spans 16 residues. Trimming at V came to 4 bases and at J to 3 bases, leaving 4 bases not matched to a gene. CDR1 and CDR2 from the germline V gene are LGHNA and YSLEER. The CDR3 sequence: CASSRLAGGDTGELFF. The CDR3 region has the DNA TGCGCCAGCAGCCGCCTAGCGGGAGGTGACACCGGGGAGCTGTTTTTT.

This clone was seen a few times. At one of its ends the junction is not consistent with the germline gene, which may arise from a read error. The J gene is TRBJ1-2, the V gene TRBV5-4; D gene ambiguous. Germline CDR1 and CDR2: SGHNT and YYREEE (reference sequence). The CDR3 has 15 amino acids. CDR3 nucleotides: TGCGCCAGCAGCTTGGCCCCACCATCCGGAGGTGGCTACACCTTC. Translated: CASSLAPPSGGGYTF.

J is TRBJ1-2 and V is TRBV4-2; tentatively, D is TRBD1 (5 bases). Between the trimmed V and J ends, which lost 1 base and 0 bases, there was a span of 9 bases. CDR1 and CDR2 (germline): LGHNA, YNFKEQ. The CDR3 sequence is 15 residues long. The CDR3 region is CASSQGGGSNYGYTF. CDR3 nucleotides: TGTGCCAGCAGCCAAGGGGGGGGATCTAACTATGGCTACACCTTC.

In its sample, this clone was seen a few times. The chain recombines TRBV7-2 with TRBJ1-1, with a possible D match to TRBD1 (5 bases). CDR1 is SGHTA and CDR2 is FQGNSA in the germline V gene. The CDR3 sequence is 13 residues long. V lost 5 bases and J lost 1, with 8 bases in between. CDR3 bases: TGTGCCAGCAGCACACAGGCGAACACTGAAGCTTTCTTT. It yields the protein CASSTQANTEAFF.